This TCR beta chain was sequenced during a study of low-dose radiotherapy and immunotherapy resistance in tumors. At the level of the study: A total of 6.5 Gy was given to Cohort 1 as 0.5 Gy per fraction every 2 weeks. Over 26 weeks, cohort 2 got 1 Gy every two weeks, reaching 13 Gy.

Gene-specific TRAV and TRBV primers were used for first-strand cDNA, covering alpha and beta chains. With a V-primer adapter and a constant-region primer, TCRs were amplified for 20 to 25 PCR cycles. Amplifying the isolated mRNA was done by in vitro transcription. TCRdb recomputed calls from the reads with MiXCR, one row per CDR3 protein. The sample carries 35,000 to 50,000 distinct CDR3 sequences, less than 25% recorded once. Indicated time point: after trial treatment. Treatment meaning: LDRT plus nivolumab, ipilimumab, low-dose cyclophosphamide and aspirin (RACIN trial). The donors, trial participants, received nivolumab, ipilimumab, aspirin, low-dose cyclophosphamide and low-dose radiotherapy. The receptor was isolated from a female donor with ovarian cancer. The material sequenced was PBMCs, taken after low-dose radiotherapy plus immunotherapy.

The CDR3 nucleotides read TGCGCCAGCAGCCAAGTATCTAAGGATTTTGGCTACACCTTC. This encodes CASSQVSKDFGYTF. This chain connects TRBV4-1 to TRBJ1-2; D is ambiguous. This CDR3 spans 14 amino acids. V gave up 1 base and J gave up 7 bases, with 13 bases separating them. The germline CDR1 and CDR2 sequences are MGHRA and YSYEKL.